This T cell receptor beta chain was documented in a study of identical twins. Unmatched junction bases numbered 8, after V lost 6 bases and J lost 7 bases. The CDR3 runs to 14 residues. Germline V gene sequence: CDR1 DFQATT, CDR2 SNEGSKA (reference sequence). This clonotype has at least ten counts. TCRdb passed the 5' RACE reads through MiXCR, listing each CDR3 protein once. The table records approximately 280,000 distinct CDR3 sequences, around 8.8% of them present only once. This same sample was also taken into another study, of yellow fever vaccine responses in identical twins.

This receptor was taken from a woman aged 18-29 years in good health. The sample comprised memory (CD45RO+) T cells sorted from blood. This chain links TRBV20-1 with TRBJ2-1; TRBD2 matches at 11 bases. The chain's CDR3 is CSATTSGVRNEQFF. The CDR3 DNA sequence: TGCAGTGCCACGACTAGCGGGGTACGGAATGAGCAGTTCTTC.